Listed below are T cell receptor beta chains from one sample, sequenced in a study of OX40 agonist ivuxolimab in advanced cancers. Repertoires were generated with immunoSEQ multiplex PCR, while TCRdb's copy carries only in-frame clones and drops some. The table has about 80,000 clones, more than 70% seen once. The sequenced sample was CD4+ or CD8+ T cells sorted from blood, obtained in a trial of the OX40 agonist ivuxolimab. These receptors were collected from an adult with an advanced solid tumor such as melanoma, head and neck, liver or kidney cancer. The CDR3 runs from the conserved cysteine through the conserved F or W. Fields, in order: D gene, J gene, clone size, V gene, CDR3 DNA, CDR3 protein. The D gene is left open where the match is weak. Clone size is shown for a subset of rows, as once, few, many or a class of expanded clone.

>-|TRBJ2-3|-|TRBV9
TGTGCCAGCAGCGTAGGTGTGGGCGCGAAAGAGGATACGCAGTATTTT
CASSVGVGAKEDTQYF
>TRBD1|TRBJ1-1|-|TRBV7-2
TGTGCCAGCAGCTCTTGGACAGGGTTCACTGAAGCTTTCTTT
CASSSWTGFTEAFF
>TRBD1|TRBJ2-5|-|TRBV20-1
TGCAGTGCCCGACAGGGAGAGACCCAGTACTTC
CSARQGETQYF
>TRBD1|TRBJ1-1|-|TRBV29-1
TGCAGCGTTGAGGGGGCAGGGGGCCGGAGGGGCGCTTTCTTT
CSVEGAGGRRGAFF
>-|TRBJ1-3|-|TRBV6-6
TGTGCCAGCAGTTACCGCAACTCTGGAAACACCATATATTTT
CASSYRNSGNTIYF
>-|TRBJ2-7|-|TRBV29-1
TGCAGCGTAACAGGGAGTCAGCGCGAGCAGTACTTC
CSVTGSQREQYF
>TRBD1|TRBJ2-7|-|TRBV7-9
TGTGCCAGCAGCTCGGTAGCATGGGGACAGTACCACGAGCAGTACTTC
CASSSVAWGQYHEQYF
>TRBD1|TRBJ2-1|-|TRBV29-1
TGCAGCGTTGGAGGGGGCCCCAGCTCCTACAATGAGCAGTTCTTC
CSVGGGPSSYNEQFF
>TRBD1|TRBJ1-4|-|TRBV6-4
TGTGCCAGCACTGTGTCACGACAGGGGAATGAAAAACTGTTTTTT
CASTVSRQGNEKLFF
>TRBD2|TRBJ2-2|-|TRBV11-2
TGTGCCAGCAGCCTGGGACTAGCGGGAGGGATCGGGGAGCTGTTTTTT
CASSLGLAGGIGELFF
>TRBD2|TRBJ2-4|-|TRBV29-1
TGCAGCGGGAAAATGGGACTAGCGGGAGAATGGGCCAAAAACATTCAGTACTTC
CSGKMGLAGEWAKNIQYF
>TRBD1|TRBJ1-1|-|TRBV7-6
TGTGCCAGCAGCTTAGAAGCCCAGGGGGCAGGAAGGGTGGGTACGAACACTGAAGCTTTCTTT
CASSLEAQGAGRVGTNTEAFF
>-|TRBJ2-7|-|TRBV7-7
TGTGCCAGCAGCGACTCCCCCGGCAAGGTCAGCGAGCAGTACTTC
CASSDSPGKVSEQYF
>-|TRBJ2-1|-|TRBV6-6
TGTGCCAGCAGTAAGAGACAGGTCCCCAATGAGCAGTTCTTC
CASSKRQVPNEQFF
>-|TRBJ1-1|-|TRBV28
TGTGCCAGCAGTTTTCGTCGGTCGGCTGAAGCTTTCTTT
CASSFRRSAEAFF
>-|TRBJ2-5|-|TRBV4-1
TGCGCCAGCAGCCAAGAACCTTCCCGGACCCAGTACTTC
CASSQEPSRTQYF
>-|TRBJ1-3|-|TRBV6-1
TGTGCCAGCAGTGAAGTCGCGGGGATCTCTGGAAACACCATATATTTT
CASSEVAGISGNTIYF
>-|TRBJ1-2|few|TRBV7-2
TGTGCCAGCAGCTCGGGACCCCGGCTGGGGGGCTACACCTTC
CASSSGPRLGGYTF
>-|TRBJ1-1|-|TRBV6-5
TGTGCCAGCAGTTACCGATTCACTGAAGCTTTCTTT
CASSYRFTEAFF
>-|TRBJ2-7|-|TRBV19
TGTGCCAGTAGTCCCCAGGGAGAAATATACGAGCAGTACTTC
CASSPQGEIYEQYF
>TRBD1|TRBJ1-3|-|TRBV2
TGTGCCAGCAGTCCGGACAGGGGAAACACCATATATTTT
CASSPDRGNTIYF
>-|TRBJ1-1|-|TRBV6-1
TGTGCCAGCAGTGAAATCAGGGGAAGTCCTGAAGCTTTCTTT
CASSEIRGSPEAFF
>TRBD1|TRBJ2-6|-|TRBV19
TGTGCCAGTAGTACGGACAGGGGCGTCCTCGGGGCCAACGTCCTGACTTTC
CASSTDRGVLGANVLTF
>-|TRBJ2-3|-|TRBV19
TGTGCCAGTAGTGTGGCAGATACGCAGTATTTT
CASSVADTQYF
>-|TRBJ2-2|-|TRBV5-1
TGCGCCAGCAGCTTTATGGGCTTAGGGACTTCTAACACCGGGGAGCTGTTTTTT
CASSFMGLGTSNTGELFF
>-|TRBJ1-2|-|TRBV7-2
TGTGCCAGCAGCCTAAATGCCGACAGGACCGTCTACACCTTC
CASSLNADRTVYTF
>TRBD1|TRBJ2-2|once|TRBV6-1
TGTGCCAGCAGTGCGGGGACAGGGGTCGACACCGGGGAGCTGTTTTTT
CASSAGTGVDTGELFF
>TRBD1|TRBJ1-1|-|TRBV9
TGTGCCAGCAGCGTAGGGGAGGGGGCGCCGAACACTGAAGCTTTCTTT
CASSVGEGAPNTEAFF
>-|TRBJ1-2|-|TRBV10-3
TGTGCCATCAGGGACAGTGGGGCTATGGGCTATGGCTACACCTTC
CAIRDSGAMGYGYTF
>TRBD2|TRBJ2-1|-|TRBV6-1
TGTGCCAGCATTCGAGTTAGCGGGCGACACAATGAGCAGTTCTTC
CASIRVSGRHNEQFF
>-|TRBJ2-2|-|TRBV7-7
TGTGCCAGCAGCCCCGGGCCAGGGGAGCTGTTTTTT
CASSPGPGELFF
>-|TRBJ2-3|-|TRBV5-4
TGTGCCAGCAGCTACGGAGGTTGGAGCACAGATACGCAGTATTTT
CASSYGGWSTDTQYF
>TRBD2|TRBJ2-1|-|TRBV4-1
TGCGCCAGCAGCCAAACCGGGACTAGCGGGAGTAGCTCCTACAATGAGCAGTTCTTC
CASSQTGTSGSSSYNEQFF
>TRBD1|TRBJ2-7|-|TRBV5-1
TGCGCCAGCAGGAGACAGGGAATAGACGAGCAGTACTTC
CASRRQGIDEQYF
>-|TRBJ1-2|-|TRBV5-1
TGCGCCAGCAGCTGGGGGGACGGGAACTATGGCTACACCTTC
CASSWGDGNYGYTF
>-|TRBJ2-6|-|TRBV25-1
TGTGCCAGCGGACGGTTCTCTGGGGCCAACGTCCTGACTTTC
CASGRFSGANVLTF
>-|TRBJ1-6|-|TRBV19
TGTGCCAGTAGTATAGATCCCCGCTCACCCCTCCACTTT
CASSIDPRSPLHF
>-|TRBJ2-3|-|TRBV11-2
TGTGCCAGCAGCTTAGAAGGGACGAGCACAGATACGCAGTATTTT
CASSLEGTSTDTQYF
>-|TRBJ1-1|-|TRBV5-4
TGTGCCAGCAGCTTGGTCGCGAACACTGAAGCTTTCTTT
CASSLVANTEAFF
>-|TRBJ2-7|-|TRBV5-1
TGCGCCAGCAGCTTTGGCATCCCCACCTACGAGCAGTACTTC
CASSFGIPTYEQYF
>-|TRBJ1-5|-|TRBV19
TGTGCCAGTTCAGACAGCCTGGTAAATCAGCCCCAGCATTTT
CASSDSLVNQPQHF
>-|TRBJ1-1|-|TRBV27
TGTGCCAGCAGTTTATATGGCGGTCACACTGAAGCTTTCTTT
CASSLYGGHTEAFF
>-|TRBJ1-1|-|TRBV5-1
TGCGCCAGCAGCTTGTCTATCAACACTGAAGCTTTCTTT
CASSLSINTEAFF
>TRBD2|TRBJ2-5|once|TRBV11-2
TGTGCCAGCAGCTTAGGACTGGGGACTAGCGGGAGTGGGGAGACCCAGTACTTC
CASSLGLGTSGSGETQYF
>TRBD2|TRBJ2-4|-|TRBV19
TGTGCCAGTACTTTAGGTCTAGCGGGCTCTAGTATTCAGTACTTC
CASTLGLAGSSIQYF
>-|TRBJ2-7|-|TRBV2
TGTGCCAGCAGAAAGGGGAGCTCCTACGAGCAGTACTTC
CASRKGSSYEQYF
>TRBD2|TRBJ2-3|-|TRBV11-2
TGTGCCAGCAGAGCACCGGGACTAGCATCGGATACGCAGTATTTT
CASRAPGLASDTQYF
>TRBD2|TRBJ2-3|-|TRBV19
TGTGCCAGTACCGTTAGCGGGAGGGCGAATACGCAGTATTTT
CASTVSGRANTQYF
>-|TRBJ1-1|-|TRBV19
TGTGCCAGTAGTATAGCCCAGGGAAGGCCGAACACTGAAGCTTTCTTT
CASSIAQGRPNTEAFF
>-|TRBJ1-1|-|TRBV30
TGTGCCTGGGGGCCCGGGGGAGCTTTCTTT
CAWGPGGAFF
>-|TRBJ1-5|-|TRBV19
TGTGCCAGTAGTCCTGCCGGGAGACTGAGGCGTAATAGCAATCAGCCCCAGCATTTT
CASSPAGRLRRNSNQPQHF
>-|TRBJ2-1|once|TRBV28
TGTGCCAGCAGTTTGTTGGGCTCCTACAATGAGCAGTTCTTC
CASSLLGSYNEQFF
>TRBD1|TRBJ1-1|-|TRBV10-2
TGCGCCAGCAGTGAGTCCAAACAGGGGACGATGAACACTGAAGCTTTCTTT
CASSESKQGTMNTEAFF
>-|TRBJ2-7|-|TRBV18
TGTGCCAGCTCACCACTTGTGGCAGGGTTGTCCTACGAGCAGTACTTC
CASSPLVAGLSYEQYF